This T cell receptor beta chain appears in the sequencing data of a study of graft-versus-host responses after intestinal transplantation. Study at large: The recipients all started with anti-thymocyte globulin induction and then took tacrolimus and steroids for around three years. Study-level findings and limits: Early post-transplant declines in HvG were associated with peak levels of circulating GvH clones. GvH clones turned up in recipient marrow; some had shown up first in ileum or blood.

Germline loops: CDR1 SGHAT, CDR2 FQNNGV. This CDR3 region has 18 residues. The V gene end was trimmed by 2 bases and the J gene end by 0 bases; junction bases not matched to a gene: 11. For this clone: The antigen is undetermined.

This table comes from immunoSEQ multiplex PCR, and its TCRdb copy is limited to in-frame clones, with some not included. The table shows roughly 120,000 clones, with roughly 93% occurring only once. The chain is built from TRBV11-2 and TRBJ1-1; 8 bases map to TRBD1. Sequencing was performed on unstimulated CD8+ T cells sorted from spleen or lymph node cells, taken before transplant. The receptor comes from a human donor who was the organ donor for an intestinal transplant. CDR3 nucleotide sequence: TGTGCCAGCAGCTTATTCGCAGGGGGCGAAGGGGTGAACACTGAAGCTTTCTTT. It encodes CASSLFAGGEGVNTEAFF.